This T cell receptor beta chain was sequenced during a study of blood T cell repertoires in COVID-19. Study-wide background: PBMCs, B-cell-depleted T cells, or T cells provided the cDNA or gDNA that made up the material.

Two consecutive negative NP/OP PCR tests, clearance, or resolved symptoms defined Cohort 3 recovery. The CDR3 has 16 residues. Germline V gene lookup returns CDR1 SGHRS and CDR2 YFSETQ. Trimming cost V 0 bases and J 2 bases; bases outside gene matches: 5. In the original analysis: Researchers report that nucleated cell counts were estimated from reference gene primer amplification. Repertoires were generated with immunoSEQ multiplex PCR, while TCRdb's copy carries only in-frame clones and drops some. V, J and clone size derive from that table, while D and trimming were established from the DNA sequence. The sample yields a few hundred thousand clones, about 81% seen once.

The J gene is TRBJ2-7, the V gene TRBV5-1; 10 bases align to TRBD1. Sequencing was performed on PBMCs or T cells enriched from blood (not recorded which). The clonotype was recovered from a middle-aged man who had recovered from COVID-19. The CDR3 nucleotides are TGCGCCAGCAGCTTGGGGGGGACAGGGGTGACCTACGAGCAGTACTTC. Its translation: CASSLGGTGVTYEQYF.